The sequence of this TCR beta chain was determined in a study of identical twins. The study, taken as a whole, reports: Out-of-frame sharing of TCR alpha in monozygotic twins was underestimated by models. Insertions were reduced in abundant cord blood beta clonotypes but not in memory repertoires.

A template switching step contributed a universal primer site, while unique molecular identifiers were present in the cDNA. TCRdb passed the 5' RACE reads through MiXCR, listing each CDR3 protein once. The sample records some 96,000 distinct CDR3 sequences, about 6.1% being singletons. CDR3 length equals 14 residues. Germline V lookup: CDR1 MNHEY, CDR2 SVGEGT. For this clonotype: The antigen remains undetermined.

The chain is built from TRBV6-2 or TRBV6-3 and TRBJ2-7; no clear D gene. Material: memory T cells sorted from blood. The TCR sequence derives from a woman between 45 and 60 years old in good health. CDR3 region: CACSYSIGTRRVGV. Written as DNA, the CDR3 is TGTGCCTGCAGTTACTCGATTGGTACCAGACGCGTTGGAGTC.